A selection of T cell receptor beta chains follows, all from one sample in a study of T cells after yellow fever vaccination. A single record per CDR3 protein comes from TCRdb applying MiXCR to the 5' RACE reads. The profile shows a few hundred thousand distinct CDR3 sequences, around 6.5% of them singletons. The specimen was PBMCs, collected 5 days after the yellow fever booster vaccination. The receptors come from a man in his thirties or forties who received the YFV17D yellow fever vaccine. Both conserved end residues are part of each CDR3. A D gene is named only where the DNA matches it firmly. Clone size appears in some rows only: once, few, many, or a class for an expanded clone.

d_gene,j_gene,abundance,v_gene,CDR3nt,CDR3aa
.,TRBJ1-1,few,TRBV20-1,TGCAGTGCTAGAGTCGCCCGACACGAGAACACTGAAGCTTTCTTT,CSARVARHENTEAFF
.,TRBJ2-2,few,TRBV5-4,TGTGCCAGCGCCGCCACCAGGGAAGGGACCGGGCTGTTTTTT,CASAATREGTGLFF
.,TRBJ2-5,many,TRBV4-3,TGCGCCAGCAGCCAAGATCGGGTTGAGACCCAGTACTTC,CASSQDRVETQYF
.,TRBJ2-3,many,TRBV28,TGTGCCAGCAGCCCCGTAACCAGGAATACGCAGTATTTT,CASSPVTRNTQYF
.,TRBJ2-1,few,TRBV4-2,TGTGCCAGCAGCCCGTACTTGTTT,CASSPYLF
.,TRBJ1-4,many,TRBV20-1,TGCAGTGCTAGACAGTCCACTAATGAAAAACTGTTTTTT,CSARQSTNEKLFF
TRBD2,TRBJ2-1,few,TRBV5-1,TGCGCCAGCAGCACTACTCCGGGACTAGTCAATGAGCAGTTCTTC,CASSTTPGLVNEQFF
.,TRBJ2-7,.,TRBV20-1,TGCAGTGCTAGAATGCCGGGAGACAGACCCTACGAGCAGTACTTC,CSARMPGDRPYEQYF
TRBD2,TRBJ2-3,few,TRBV6-1,TGTGCCAGCAAAGGGACTAGTCTAGATACGCAGTATTTT,CASKGTSLDTQYF
.,TRBJ2-2,many,TRBV20-1,TGCAGTGCTAGAAGTCTACAGGCAGTAACCGGGGAGCTGTTTTTT,CSARSLQAVTGELFF
TRBD2,TRBJ2-1,few,TRBV7-2,TGTGCCAGCAGCTTAGCGCGGGGACTAGCGGGAGGCACTAACAATGAGCAGTTCTTC,CASSLARGLAGGTNNEQFF
TRBD2,TRBJ2-5,.,TRBV10-3,TGTGCCATCAAGGCGGGAGCAGGGGAGACCCAGTACTTC,CAIKAGAGETQYF
TRBD2,TRBJ2-3,few,TRBV10-3,TGTGCCATCAGTGAGTTACTAGCGGACCGAGATACGCAGTATTTT,CAISELLADRDTQYF
.,TRBJ2-2,many,TRBV20-1,TGCAGTGCTAGAGATCGGGCCGACACCGGGGAGCTGTTTTTT,CSARDRADTGELFF
.,TRBJ2-5,.,TRBV12-3/TRBV12-4,TGTGCCAGCAGCTGTGGACAGGGTGCCGGGGGGACCGAGTACTTC,CASSCGQGAGGTEYF
TRBD2,TRBJ2-1,.,TRBV3-1,TGTGCCTCCACCCAGGACTCGGGCCGACTAGCGGGATACAATGAGCAGTTCTTC,CASTQDSGRLAGYNEQFF
.,TRBJ1-4,few,TRBV27,TGTGCCAGCAGTAGCGAAGCAACTAATGAAAAACTGTTTTTT,CASSSEATNEKLFF
.,TRBJ2-1,few,TRBV3-1,TGTGCCAGCATGAGGGAAGGGGTCAATGAGCAGTTCTTC,CASMREGVNEQFF
TRBD2,TRBJ2-1,many,TRBV18,TGTGCCAGCCGAACCGGGACTAGAATCGTTTACAATGAGCAGTTCTTC,CASRTGTRIVYNEQFF
TRBD2,TRBJ2-1,many,TRBV28,TGTGCCAGCAGTTTTAGCGGGTTTCCCTACAATGAGCAGTTCTTC,CASSFSGFPYNEQFF
TRBD2,TRBJ2-2,many,TRBV5-6,TGTGCCAGCAGCCTAACCGTCCGACTAGCAGTTGAGGGGGAGCTGTTTTTT,CASSLTVRLAVEGELFF
.,TRBJ2-7,.,TRBV6-2/TRBV6-3,TGTGCCAGCACCGCGAACTACGAGCAGTACTTC,CASTANYEQYF